The 23 T cell receptor beta chains given below trace back to one sample, sequenced in a study of blood T cell repertoires in COVID-19. The assay was immunoSEQ multiplex PCR, and TCRdb's table has in-frame clones only and misses some. The sample lists about 97,000 clones, 85% to 90% occurring once. Sequenced sample: peripheral blood. The receptors here all came from a middle-aged man with COVID-19, enrolled during active disease.

The V call is TRBV5-1, the J call TRBJ2-2; 8 nucleotides match TRBD2. Germline loops: CDR1 SGHRS, CDR2 YFSETQ. V lost 0 bases, J lost 5 bases, and 3 bases stayed unmatched. This CDR3 comprises 15 residues. In DNA, the CDR3 is TGCGCCAGCAGCTTGGTCGGCGGGGGGACCGGGGAGCTGTTTTTT. Encoded protein: CASSLVGGGTGELFF.

Comments on this clone: The same CDR3 is also encoded by other DNA sequences in this sample. This sequence joins TRBV30 and TRBJ2-7; TRBD2 might be the D (6 bases). The CDR3 has 13 amino acids. Trimming cost V 0 bases and J 4 bases, with 10 bases left between them. Germline CDR1 reads GTSNPN; CDR2 reads SVGIG (reference sequence). CDR3 in DNA: TGTGCCTGGAGTGTAGGGCGGGGTTACGAGCAGTACTTC. Its translation: CAWSVGRGYEQYF.

The chain uses TRBV18 and TRBJ1-1, with TRBD1 as a possible D gene (5 bases). The CDR3 runs to 16 residues. Trimming left V 2 bases short and J 0 bases short, with 13 bases between. The germline V gene has CDR1 KGHSH and CDR2 LQKENI. CDR3 nucleotides: TGTGCCAGCTCACCAAGGCAGGGCAGCATGAACACTGAAGCTTTCTTT. Protein product: CASSPRQGSMNTEAFF.

The V gene is TRBV4-2, the J gene TRBJ1-1; D possibly corresponds to TRBD1 (6 bases). Germline assignment: CDR1 LGHNA and CDR2 YNFKEQ. Trimming removed 0 bases from V and 1 base from J, with 9 bases in between. CDR3 length: 15 amino acids. The CDR3 region has the DNA TGTGCCAGCAGCCAAGATCTGGGGGCGAACACTGAAGCTTTCTTT. Translation gives CASSQDLGANTEAFF.

The V call is TRBV18, the J call TRBJ1-1; 8 nucleotides match TRBD1. The CDR3 is made up of 14 amino acids. J lost 1 base, V lost 5 bases, and 3 bases had no gene match. The germline CDR1 and CDR2 sequences are KGHSH and LQKENI. CDR3 amino acids: CASSEGQANTEAFF. In DNA form, the CDR3 reads TGTGCCAGCTCAGAGGGACAGGCGAACACTGAAGCTTTCTTT.

This clone was counted once. The chain uses TRBV9 and TRBJ2-2; 9 bases agree with TRBD1. Germline values: CDR1 SGDLS, CDR2 YYNGEE. The CDR3 has 15 residues. J gave up 3 bases and V 3 bases, and 3 bases lay outside the gene matches. The CDR3 sequence: CASSGRQGDTGELFF. CDR3 in DNA: TGTGCCAGCAGCGGACGACAGGGGGACACCGGGGAGCTGTTTTTT.

The chain employs TRBV2 and TRBJ2-1; D may be TRBD2 (7 bases). The CDR3 runs to 14 residues. The V end lost 7 bases, the J end lost 5 bases, and 15 bases lay between the germline ends. Germline V gene lookup returns CDR1 SNHLY and CDR2 FYNNEI. DNA for the CDR3: TGTGCCAGCAATCGGGGGGCGCACAACAATGAGCAGTTCTTC. This sequence encodes CASNRGAHNNEQFF.

J is TRBJ2-3 and V is TRBV19; D unresolved. The germline V gene has CDR1 LNHDA and CDR2 SQIVND (reference sequence). The CDR3 contains 16 residues. V was trimmed by 0 bases and J by 1 base, leaving 11 bases between them. The CDR3 nucleotides are TGTGCCAGTAGTATAGACGGCGGCCTGGGCACAGATACGCAGTATTTT. It is translated as CASSIDGGLGTDTQYF.

V and J are TRBV30 and TRBJ1-2; maybe TRBD1 (6 bases). Deletions cut 7 bases from V and 2 bases from J, with 14 bases between. Germline-derived CDR1 and CDR2 are GTSNPN and SVGIG (reference sequence). This CDR3 has 13 residues. The DNA for the CDR3 is TGTGCCTATACGGGGGGGCCCAACTATGGCTACACCTTC. Protein: CAYTGGPNYGYTF.

This clone was counted between two and nine times. The chain is built from TRBV7-9 and TRBJ2-7; TRBD2 is a possible D gene (5 bases). The V end lost 4 bases, the J end lost 0 bases, and 10 bases lay between the germline ends. CDR1 is SEHNR, CDR2 FQNEAQ, per germline (reference sequence). The CDR3 spans 14 residues. Here the CDR3 DNA reads TGTGCCAGCAGCTCTGAGGGCTTCTCCTACGAGCAGTACTTC. It yields the protein CASSSEGFSYEQYF.

In nucleotides, the CDR3 is TGTGCCAGTAGTATCGGTCTCAATGGCTACACCTTC. Translating it yields CASSIGLNGYTF. The gene calls are TRBV19 and TRBJ1-2; no firm D call. CDR3 length: 12 residues. Per germline, CDR1 LNHDA and CDR2 SQIVND (reference sequence). Trimming cost V 3 bases and J 6 bases, with 8 bases left between them.

The chain recombines TRBV18 with TRBJ1-4, with TRBD1 matching 9 bases. The CDR3 loop spans 15 amino acids. The germline gives CDR1 KGHSH, CDR2 LQKENI. Trimming took 3 bases from V and 7 from J; bases not matched to a gene: 6. The CDR3 bases are TGTGCCAGCTCACCTCTGGGGACAGGGATTGAAAAACTGTTTTTT. Translating it yields CASSPLGTGIEKLFF.

The chain employs TRBV15 and TRBJ2-2; perhaps TRBD1 as D (7 bases). The CDR3 covers 16 residues. Trimming stripped 1 base from V and 4 bases from J, with 13 bases between. Per germline, CDR1 LNHNV and CDR2 YYDKDF (reference sequence). The CDR3 is CATSRASGGGTGELFF. The CDR3 bases are TGTGCCACCAGCAGAGCCTCAGGGGGAGGCACCGGGGAGCTGTTTTTT. Drawing the rest from reference TRBV15 and TRBJ2-2, the complete variable domain is DAMVIQNPRYQVTQFGKPVTLSCSQTLNHNVMYWYQQKSSQAPKLLFHYYDKDFNNEADTPDNFQSRRPNTSFCFLDIRSPGLGDTAMYLCATSRASGGGTGELFFGEGSRLTVL.

The rearrangement joins TRBV9 to TRBJ2-3; 8 nucleotides align to TRBD2. CDR1 and CDR2 (germline): SGDLS, YYNGEE. The CDR3 loop spans 15 amino acids. V was clipped by 3 bases and J by 2 bases; unmatched bases: 5. The CDR3 reads CASSAISGVTDTQYF. As DNA, the CDR3 is TGTGCCAGCAGCGCAATTAGCGGGGTCACAGATACGCAGTATTTT.

V usage is TRBV19 and J usage is TRBJ1-6, with 11 bases identical to TRBD1. V lost 2 bases to trimming and J lost 7 bases; unmatched junction nucleotides: 10. In germline, CDR1 is LNHDA, CDR2 SQIVND (reference sequence). The CDR3 is 18 residues long. CDR3 sequence: CASSILTGTGGSNSPLHF. CDR3 nucleotide sequence: TGTGCCAGTAGTATATTAACGGGGACAGGGGGATCGAATTCACCCCTCCACTTT.

This chain connects TRBV2 to TRBJ1-5; D uncertain. CDR3 length: 15 residues. CDR1 SNHLY and CDR2 FYNNEI come from the germline V gene. Trimming removed 2 bases from V and 0 bases from J, with 8 bases in between. CDR3 DNA sequence: TGTGCCAGCAGTGAAAGAGAGGGTAGCAATCAGCCCCAGCATTTT. This gives the protein CASSEREGSNQPQHF.

The chain has TRBV9 and TRBJ2-7, with 8 positions matching TRBD1. CDR1 is SGDLS, CDR2 YYNGEE, per germline. V lost 0 bases, J lost 3 bases, and 5 bases stayed unmatched. The CDR3 runs 15 residues. CDR3 nucleotide sequence: TGTGCCAGCAGCGTAGGATCCACAGGGGGCTACGAGCAGTACTTC. The encoded protein is CASSVGSTGGYEQYF.

In its sample, this clone was seen a few times. This chain connects TRBV18 to TRBJ1-5; weak D call: TRBD1 (5 bases). Looked up from germline, CDR1 is KGHSH and CDR2 is LQKENI. Trimming shortened V by 4 bases and J by 0 bases, and 10 bases separated the two germline ends. The CDR3 consists of 15 residues. The CDR3 coding sequence is TGTGCCAGCTCACAACGACAGACTAGCAATCAGCCCCAGCATTTT. Protein sequence: CASSQRQTSNQPQHF.

The rearrangement joins TRBV12-3 or TRBV12-4 to TRBJ2-7, with D possibly matching TRBD1 (6 bases). This CDR3 spans 13 amino acids. V was cut by 6 bases and J by 2 bases, with 11 bases left in between. For the CDR3, the DNA is TGTGCCAGCAGCGCTAGACAGGCCTACGAGCAGTACTTC. Residues: CASSARQAYEQYF.

The rearrangement uses TRBV2 and TRBJ2-3; 11 bases line up with TRBD2. V shed 8 bases and J 3 bases; nucleotides not matched to a gene: 10. The CDR3 is 16 amino acids. Germline CDR1 reads SNHLY; CDR2 reads FYNNEI. CDR3 in amino acids: CASGALAGGGTDTQYF. CDR3 nucleotide sequence: TGTGCCAGCGGGGCCCTAGCGGGGGGAGGAACAGATACGCAGTATTTT. Supplemented by reference TRBV2 and TRBJ2-3, the full variable domain reads EPEVTQTPSHQVTQMGQEVILRCVPISNHLYFYWYRQILGQKVEFLVSFYNNEISEKSEIFDDQFSVERPDGSNFTLKIRSTKLEDSAMYFCASGALAGGGTDTQYFGPGTRLTVL.

The chain is built from TRBV18 and TRBJ1-1; maybe TRBD1 (6 bases). The CDR3 length is 16 residues. With 6 bases removed from V and 1 base from J, the gap between germline ends came to 18 bases. Germline V CDR1 and CDR2: KGHSH, LQKENI. The CDR3 DNA reads as TGTGCCAGCTCCCTCCTAGGACAGCCGGCGAACACTGAAGCTTTCTTT. Amino acid sequence: CASSLLGQPANTEAFF.

V is TRBV5-5 and J is TRBJ1-4, with D unresolved. CDR3 length: 16 amino acids. Germline CDR1 is SGHKS and CDR2 is YYEKEE (reference sequence). Trimming stripped 0 bases from V and 7 bases from J, with 16 bases between. Here the CDR3 DNA reads TGTGCCAGCAGCTTGGAGTCGGGTCTGAGGTTTGAAAAACTGTTTTTT. Protein sequence: CASSLESGLRFEKLFF.

The chain carries TRBV24-1 and TRBJ1-1, with 10 nucleotides matching TRBD1. The CDR3 runs to 18 residues. Germline loops: CDR1 KGHDR, CDR2 SFDVKD. The ends lost 2 bases at V and 4 bases at J; junction bases unmatched: 12. CDR3 amino acids: CATSDSPKTGGRGTEAFF. The CDR3 nucleotides read TGTGCCACCAGTGATTCTCCCAAGACAGGGGGCCGGGGCACTGAAGCTTTCTTT.